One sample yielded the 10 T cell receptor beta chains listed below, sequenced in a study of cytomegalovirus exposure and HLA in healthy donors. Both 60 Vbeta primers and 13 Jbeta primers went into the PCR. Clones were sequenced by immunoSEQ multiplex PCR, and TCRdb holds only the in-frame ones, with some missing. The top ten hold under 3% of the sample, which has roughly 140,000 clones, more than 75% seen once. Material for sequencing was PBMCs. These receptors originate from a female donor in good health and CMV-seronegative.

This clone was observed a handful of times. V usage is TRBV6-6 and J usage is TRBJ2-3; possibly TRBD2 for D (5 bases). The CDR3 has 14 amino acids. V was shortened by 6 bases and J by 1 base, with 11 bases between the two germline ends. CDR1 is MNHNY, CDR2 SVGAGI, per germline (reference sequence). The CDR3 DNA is TGTGCCAGCAGGAGGGTGGTGGGCACAGATACGCAGTATTTT. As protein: CASRRVVGTDTQYF.

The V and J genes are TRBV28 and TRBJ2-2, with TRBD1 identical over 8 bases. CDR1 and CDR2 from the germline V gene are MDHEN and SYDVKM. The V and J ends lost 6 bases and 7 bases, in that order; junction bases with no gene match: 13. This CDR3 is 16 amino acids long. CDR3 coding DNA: TGTGCCAGCAGATCGACAGGGGACAAACACCGCGGGGAGCTGTTTTTT. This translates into CASRSTGDKHRGELFF.

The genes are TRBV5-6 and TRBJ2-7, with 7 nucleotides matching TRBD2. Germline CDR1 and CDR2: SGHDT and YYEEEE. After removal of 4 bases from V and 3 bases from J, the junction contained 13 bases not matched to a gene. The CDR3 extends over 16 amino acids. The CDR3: CASSPVGGSGRYEQYF. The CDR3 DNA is TGTGCCAGCAGCCCAGTCGGGGGGTCGGGACGCTACGAGCAGTACTTC.

Here the CDR3 reads CASSPPGLAFEQFF. The CDR3 region has the DNA TGTGCCAGCAGCCCCCCGGGACTAGCTTTTGAGCAGTTCTTC. The V and J genes are TRBV7-3 and TRBJ2-1; 9 nucleotides agree with TRBD2. The CDR3 spans 14 residues. The V gene's germline CDR1 is SGHTA and CDR2 FQGTGA. The J segment lost 9 bases and the V segment lost 5 bases, leaving 8 bases of the junction unmatched.

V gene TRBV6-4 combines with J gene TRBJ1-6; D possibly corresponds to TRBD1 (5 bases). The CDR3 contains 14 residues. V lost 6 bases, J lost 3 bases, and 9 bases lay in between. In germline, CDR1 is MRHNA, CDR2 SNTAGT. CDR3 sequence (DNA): TGTGCCAGCAGACAGGACAACTATAATTCACCCCTCCACTTT. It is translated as CASRQDNYNSPLHF.

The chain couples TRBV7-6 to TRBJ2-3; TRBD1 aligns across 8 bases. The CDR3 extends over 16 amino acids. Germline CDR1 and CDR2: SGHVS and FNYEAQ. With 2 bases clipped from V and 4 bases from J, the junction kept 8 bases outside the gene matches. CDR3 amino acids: CASSLYRRTGSDTQYF. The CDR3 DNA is TGTGCCAGCAGCTTATATCGACGGACAGGGTCAGATACGCAGTATTTT.

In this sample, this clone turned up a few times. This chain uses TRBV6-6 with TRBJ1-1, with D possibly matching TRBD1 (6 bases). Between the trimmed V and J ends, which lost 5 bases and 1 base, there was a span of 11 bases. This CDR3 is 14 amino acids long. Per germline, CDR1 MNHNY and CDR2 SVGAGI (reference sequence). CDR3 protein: CASSDRTANTEAFF. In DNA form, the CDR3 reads TGTGCCAGCAGTGATCGGACAGCGAACACTGAAGCTTTCTTT.

CDR3 bases: TGTGCCAGCAGTAGACTAGCGGGAAACACCGGGGAGCTGTTTTTT. It translates to CASSRLAGNTGELFF. J is TRBJ2-2 and V is TRBV28, with 11 bases that match TRBD2. The germline V gene has CDR1 MDHEN and CDR2 SYDVKM. The junction had 1 base not matched to a gene; V was cut back by 5 bases and J by 2 bases. This CDR3 has 15 amino acids.

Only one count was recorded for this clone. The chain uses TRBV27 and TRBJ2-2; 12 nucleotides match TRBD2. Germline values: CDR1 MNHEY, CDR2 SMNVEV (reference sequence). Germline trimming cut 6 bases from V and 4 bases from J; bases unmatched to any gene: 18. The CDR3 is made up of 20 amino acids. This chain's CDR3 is CASSQIRLAGGLRSTGELFF. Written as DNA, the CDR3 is TGTGCCAGCAGCCAAATCAGGCTAGCGGGGGGGCTCAGGAGCACCGGGGAGCTGTTTTTT.

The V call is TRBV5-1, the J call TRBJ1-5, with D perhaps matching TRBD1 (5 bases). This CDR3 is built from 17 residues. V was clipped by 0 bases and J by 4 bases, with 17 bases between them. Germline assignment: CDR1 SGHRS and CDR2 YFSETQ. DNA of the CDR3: TGCGCCAGCAGCTTGGGTCTCGGGGCGGGGGTGAATCAGCCCCAGCATTTT. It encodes CASSLGLGAGVNQPQHF.